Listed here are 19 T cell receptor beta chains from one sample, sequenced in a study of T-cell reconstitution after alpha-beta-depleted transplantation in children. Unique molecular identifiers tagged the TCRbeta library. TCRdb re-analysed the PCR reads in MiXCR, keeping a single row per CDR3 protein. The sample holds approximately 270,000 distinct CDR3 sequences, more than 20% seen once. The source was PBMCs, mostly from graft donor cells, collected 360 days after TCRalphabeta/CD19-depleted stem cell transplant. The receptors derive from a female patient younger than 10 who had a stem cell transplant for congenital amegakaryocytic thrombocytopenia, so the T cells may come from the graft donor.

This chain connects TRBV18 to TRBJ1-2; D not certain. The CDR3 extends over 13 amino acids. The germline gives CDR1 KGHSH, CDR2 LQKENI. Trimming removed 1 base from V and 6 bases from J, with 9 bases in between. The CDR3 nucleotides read TGTGCCAGCTCACCACGGGGAGAAGATGGCTACACCTTC. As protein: CASSPRGEDGYTF.

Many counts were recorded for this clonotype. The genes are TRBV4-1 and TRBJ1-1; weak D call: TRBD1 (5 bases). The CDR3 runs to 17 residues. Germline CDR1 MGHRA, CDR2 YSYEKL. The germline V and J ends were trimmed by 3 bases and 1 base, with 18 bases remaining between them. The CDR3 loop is CASSHQIQGPRNTEAFF. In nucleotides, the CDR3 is TGCGCCAGCAGCCACCAGATCCAGGGCCCAAGGAACACTGAAGCTTTCTTT.

The DNA for the CDR3 is TGTGCCAGCAGCCAAGGGGCGGGAGGATTCGGCTATGAGCAGTTCTTC. Its translation: CASSQGAGGFGYEQFF. J is TRBJ2-1 and V is TRBV3-1; 8 bases agree with TRBD2. The CDR3 is made up of 16 amino acids. Germline CDR1 and CDR2: LGHDT and YNNKEL (reference sequence). After removal of 1 base from V and 8 bases from J, the junction contained 10 bases not matched to a gene.

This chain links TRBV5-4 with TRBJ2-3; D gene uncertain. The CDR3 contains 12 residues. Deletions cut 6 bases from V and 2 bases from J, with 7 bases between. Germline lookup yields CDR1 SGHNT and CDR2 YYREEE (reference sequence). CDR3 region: CASMGLTDTQYF. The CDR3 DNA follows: TGTGCCAGCATGGGCCTCACAGATACGCAGTATTTT.

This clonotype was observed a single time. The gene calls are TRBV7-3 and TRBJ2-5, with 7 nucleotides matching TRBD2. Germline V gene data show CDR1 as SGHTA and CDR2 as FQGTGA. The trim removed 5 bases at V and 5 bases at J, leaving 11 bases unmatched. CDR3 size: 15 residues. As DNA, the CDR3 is TGTGCCAGCAGCCCTCGGGGCGGGAGTGGGGAGACCCAGTACTTC. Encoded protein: CASSPRGGSGETQYF.

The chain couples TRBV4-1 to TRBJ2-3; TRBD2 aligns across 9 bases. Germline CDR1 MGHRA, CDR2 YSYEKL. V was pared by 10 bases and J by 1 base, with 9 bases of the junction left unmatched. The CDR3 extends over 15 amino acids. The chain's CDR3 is CATRTRTSGTDTQYF. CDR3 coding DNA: TGCGCCACCCGGACGCGGACTAGCGGCACAGATACGCAGTATTTT.

Here the CDR3 reads CASSYSLENYGYTF. In DNA form, the CDR3 reads TGTGCCAGCAGTTACTCGTTGGAAAACTATGGCTACACCTTC. V and J are TRBV6-5 and TRBJ1-2; D is undetermined. Per germline, CDR1 MNHEY and CDR2 SVGAGI. This CDR3 comprises 14 residues. Trimming left V 0 bases short and J 2 bases short, with 7 bases between.

CDR3 nucleotides: TGTGCCAGCAGCAAAGTAAAGGGGGGAGGGAGCTCCTACAATGAGCAGTTCTTC. Encoded protein: CASSKVKGGGSSYNEQFF. The chain recombines TRBV21-1 with TRBJ2-1; the table's D gene call, TRBD1, was not cross checked with the DNA. TRBV21-1 is described as a pseudogene. CDR3 length: 18 amino acids.

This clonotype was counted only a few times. CDR3 region: CASSHLSGGAGNEQFF. The DNA for the CDR3 is TGTGCCAGCAGCCACCTGTCCGGGGGGGCGGGTAATGAGCAGTTCTTC. The chain combines TRBV4-2 with TRBJ2-1, with TRBD2 matching 8 bases. The CDR3 runs to 16 residues. Trimming took 3 bases from V and 7 from J; bases not matched to a gene: 11. Looked up from germline, CDR1 is LGHNA and CDR2 is YNFKEQ.

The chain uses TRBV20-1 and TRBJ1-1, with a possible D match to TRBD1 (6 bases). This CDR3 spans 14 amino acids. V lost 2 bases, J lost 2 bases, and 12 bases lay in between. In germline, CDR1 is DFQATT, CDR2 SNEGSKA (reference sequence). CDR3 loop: CSARSRGTNTEAFF. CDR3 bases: TGCAGTGCTAGATCTCGGGGGACAAACACTGAAGCTTTCTTT.

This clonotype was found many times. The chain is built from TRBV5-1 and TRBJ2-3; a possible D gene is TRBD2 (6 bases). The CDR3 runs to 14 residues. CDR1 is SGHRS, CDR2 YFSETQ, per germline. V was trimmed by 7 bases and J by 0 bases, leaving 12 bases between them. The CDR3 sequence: CASRLATSTDTQYF. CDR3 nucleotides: TGCGCCAGCCGCCTAGCGACTAGCACAGATACGCAGTATTTT.

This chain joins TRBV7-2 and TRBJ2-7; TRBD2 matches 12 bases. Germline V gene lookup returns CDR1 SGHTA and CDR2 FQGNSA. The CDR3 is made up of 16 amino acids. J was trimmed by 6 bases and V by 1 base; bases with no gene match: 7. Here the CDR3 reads CASSLVPGLAGLEQYF. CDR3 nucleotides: TGTGCCAGCAGCTTAGTCCCGGGACTAGCGGGTCTCGAGCAGTACTTC.

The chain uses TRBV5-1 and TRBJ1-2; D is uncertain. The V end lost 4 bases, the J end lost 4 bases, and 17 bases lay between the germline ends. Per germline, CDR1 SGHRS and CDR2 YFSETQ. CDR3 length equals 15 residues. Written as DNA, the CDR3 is TGCGCCAGCAGCCCCTATACAGCGTCTAGCTATGGCTACACCTTC. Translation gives CASSPYTASSYGYTF.

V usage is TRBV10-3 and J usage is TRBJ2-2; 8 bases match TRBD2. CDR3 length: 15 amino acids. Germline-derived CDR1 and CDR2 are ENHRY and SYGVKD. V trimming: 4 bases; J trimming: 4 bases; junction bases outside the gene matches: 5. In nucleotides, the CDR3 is TGTGCCATCAGTGTCACTAGCGGAAGCACCGGGGAGCTGTTTTTT. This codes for CAISVTSGSTGELFF.

In nucleotides, the CDR3 is TGTGCCAGCAAGGGACAGCGCAATCAGCCCCAGCATTTT. Translating gives CASKGQRNQPQHF. The chain joins TRBV2 to TRBJ1-5; 7 nucleotides match TRBD1. V was clipped by 7 bases and J by 2 bases; unmatched bases: 2. Germline loops: CDR1 SNHLY, CDR2 FYNNEI. There are 13 residues in the CDR3.

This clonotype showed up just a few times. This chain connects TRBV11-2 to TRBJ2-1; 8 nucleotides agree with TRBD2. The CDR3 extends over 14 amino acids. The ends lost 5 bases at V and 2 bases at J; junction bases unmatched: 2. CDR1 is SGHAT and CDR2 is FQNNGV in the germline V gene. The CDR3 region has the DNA TGTGCCAGCAGCCCAGCGGGGGCCTACAATGAGCAGTTCTTC. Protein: CASSPAGAYNEQFF.

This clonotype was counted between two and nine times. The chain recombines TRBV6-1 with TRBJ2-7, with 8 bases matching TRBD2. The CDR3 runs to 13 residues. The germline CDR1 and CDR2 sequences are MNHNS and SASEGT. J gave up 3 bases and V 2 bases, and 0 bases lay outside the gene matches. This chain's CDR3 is CASSESGSYEQYF. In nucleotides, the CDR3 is TGTGCCAGCAGTGAAAGCGGGAGCTACGAGCAGTACTTC.

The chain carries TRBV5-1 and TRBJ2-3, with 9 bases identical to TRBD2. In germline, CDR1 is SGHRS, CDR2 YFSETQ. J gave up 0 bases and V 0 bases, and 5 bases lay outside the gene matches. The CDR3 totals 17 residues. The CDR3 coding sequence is TGCGCCAGCAGCTTGGACTTGGGACTAGCTAGCACAGATACGCAGTATTTT. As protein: CASSLDLGLASTDTQYF.

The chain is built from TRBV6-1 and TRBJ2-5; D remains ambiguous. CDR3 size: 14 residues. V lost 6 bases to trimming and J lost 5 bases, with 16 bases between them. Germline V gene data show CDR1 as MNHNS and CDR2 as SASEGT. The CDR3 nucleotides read TGTGCCAGCAGCCCGAGATTTCGTTGGGAGACCCAGTACTTC. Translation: CASSPRFRWETQYF.